This is a list of T cell receptor beta chains from one sample in a study of technical replicates of blood from a handful of donors. Sequencing was performed with immunoSEQ multiplex PCR; in TCRdb, only in-frame clones are kept and a portion is missing. The top ten clones hold about 0.38% of a sample with more than 55,000 clones, 85% to 95% of them seen once. Sequencing was done on a sample of T cells isolated from PBMCs. These receptors were taken from a human donor in good health. CDR3s include the opening cysteine and the closing phenylalanine or tryptophan. D genes are given only for firm matches. A row's size may be missing; if present it is once, few, many or a size class.

v_gene: TRBV27; abundance: NA; j_gene: TRBJ1-5; d_gene: NA; CDR3aa: CASSFLGVGNQPQHF; CDR3nt: TGTGCCAGCAGTTTTTTAGGGGTCGGCAATCAGCCCCAGCATTTT
v_gene: TRBV7-7; abundance: NA; j_gene: TRBJ2-5; d_gene: TRBD1; CDR3aa: CASSLTGGGETQYF; CDR3nt: TGTGCTAGCAGCTTGACAGGGGGCGGGGAGACCCAGTACTTC
v_gene: TRBV13; abundance: NA; j_gene: TRBJ1-3; d_gene: NA; CDR3aa: CASSPSAVLFSGNTIYF; CDR3nt: TGTGCCAGCAGCCCGAGTGCGGTTCTTTTCTCTGGAAACACCATATATTTT
v_gene: TRBV7-2; abundance: NA; j_gene: TRBJ2-1; d_gene: TRBD1; CDR3aa: CASSPQGWNEQFF; CDR3nt: TGTGCCAGCAGCCCACAGGGGTGGAATGAGCAGTTCTTC
v_gene: TRBV7-9; abundance: NA; j_gene: TRBJ1-1; d_gene: NA; CDR3aa: CASSPLAGKLTEAFF; CDR3nt: TGTGCCAGCAGCCCCCTTGCAGGGAAGCTCACTGAAGCTTTCTTT
v_gene: TRBV2; abundance: NA; j_gene: TRBJ1-5; d_gene: NA; CDR3aa: CASSDRVDQPQHF; CDR3nt: TGTGCCAGCAGTGACAGGGTAGACCAGCCCCAGCATTTT
v_gene: TRBV9; abundance: NA; j_gene: TRBJ2-1; d_gene: TRBD1; CDR3aa: CASSDTGGDEQFF; CDR3nt: TGTGCCAGCAGCGATACAGGGGGCGATGAGCAGTTCTTC
v_gene: TRBV9; abundance: NA; j_gene: TRBJ2-2; d_gene: TRBD2; CDR3aa: CASSHSPAGVNTGELFF; CDR3nt: TGTGCCAGCAGCCACAGTCCGGCGGGAGTGAACACCGGGGAGCTGTTTTTT
v_gene: TRBV6-1; abundance: NA; j_gene: TRBJ2-7; d_gene: NA; CDR3aa: CASSELPGNYEQYF; CDR3nt: TGTGCCAGCAGTGAACTCCCGGGAAACTACGAGCAGTACTTC
v_gene: TRBV7-2; abundance: NA; j_gene: TRBJ2-5; d_gene: NA; CDR3aa: CASSFMAPLYQETQYF; CDR3nt: TGTGCCAGCAGCTTTATGGCTCCCCTGTACCAAGAGACCCAGTACTTC
v_gene: TRBV5-4; abundance: NA; j_gene: TRBJ1-5; d_gene: NA; CDR3aa: CASSPGPNQPQHF; CDR3nt: TGTGCCAGCAGCCCAGGGCCCAATCAGCCCCAGCATTTT
v_gene: TRBV6-6; abundance: NA; j_gene: TRBJ2-7; d_gene: TRBD1; CDR3aa: CASSYGAGGDEQYF; CDR3nt: TGTGCCAGCAGTTACGGGGCAGGGGGAGACGAGCAGTACTTC
v_gene: TRBV27; abundance: once; j_gene: TRBJ1-5; d_gene: TRBD1; CDR3aa: CASSPDRGEQPQHF; CDR3nt: TGTGCCAGCAGTCCAGACAGGGGAGAACAGCCCCAGCATTTT
v_gene: TRBV11-3; abundance: NA; j_gene: TRBJ1-4; d_gene: NA; CDR3aa: CASSLGRENEKLFF; CDR3nt: TGTGCCAGCAGCTTAGGGCGGGAGAATGAAAAACTGTTTTTT
v_gene: TRBV7-9; abundance: NA; j_gene: TRBJ2-1; d_gene: TRBD2; CDR3aa: CASSQVAGGSYNEQFF; CDR3nt: TGTGCCAGCAGCCAAGTTGCGGGGGGCTCCTACAATGAGCAGTTCTTC
v_gene: TRBV18; abundance: NA; j_gene: TRBJ2-7; d_gene: TRBD1; CDR3aa: CASSPRQGSYEQYF; CDR3nt: TGTGCCAGCTCACCCAGACAGGGCTCCTACGAGCAGTACTTC
v_gene: TRBV5-6; abundance: NA; j_gene: TRBJ2-7; d_gene: TRBD2; CDR3aa: CASSRPGTSGAYEQYF; CDR3nt: TGTGCCAGCAGCCGTCCCGGGACTAGCGGAGCCTACGAGCAGTACTTC
v_gene: TRBV6-1; abundance: NA; j_gene: TRBJ1-4; d_gene: NA; CDR3aa: CASSETPGFLEKLFF; CDR3nt: TGTGCCAGCAGTGAAACCCCAGGGTTTTTGGAAAAACTGTTTTTT
v_gene: TRBV5-1; abundance: once; j_gene: TRBJ2-1; d_gene: TRBD2; CDR3aa: CASSLSGSYNEQFF; CDR3nt: TGCGCCAGCAGCTTGAGCGGGAGCTACAATGAGCAGTTCTTC
v_gene: TRBV27; abundance: NA; j_gene: TRBJ1-5; d_gene: TRBD1; CDR3aa: CASSLGRGLGDNQPQHF; CDR3nt: TGTGCCAGCAGTCTGGGTAGGGGGCTTGGTGACAATCAGCCCCAGCATTTT
v_gene: TRBV19; abundance: NA; j_gene: TRBJ1-1; d_gene: NA; CDR3aa: CASSRQSWNTEAFF; CDR3nt: TGTGCCAGTAGTAGACAGAGTTGGAACACTGAAGCTTTCTTT
v_gene: TRBV25-1; abundance: NA; j_gene: TRBJ1-4; d_gene: NA; CDR3aa: CASSQGDEKLFF; CDR3nt: TGTGCCAGCAGTCAAGGGGATGAAAAACTGTTTTTT
v_gene: TRBV29-1; abundance: NA; j_gene: TRBJ2-3; d_gene: TRBD2; CDR3aa: CGGGRDTQYF; CDR3nt: TGCGGGGGGGGAAGGGATACGCAGTATTTT
v_gene: TRBV11-1; abundance: NA; j_gene: TRBJ2-2; d_gene: NA; CDR3aa: CASRVRSTGELFF; CDR3nt: TGTGCCAGCAGAGTCCGGAGCACCGGGGAGCTGTTTTTT
v_gene: TRBV5-4; abundance: NA; j_gene: TRBJ2-5; d_gene: NA; CDR3aa: CASSLADRGETQYF; CDR3nt: TGTGCCAGCAGCTTGGCGGACAGAGGAGAGACCCAGTACTTC